This T cell receptor (beta chain) was identified during a study of neurological immune-mediated disorders (dated by TCRdb to about 2019). Describing the broader study: Of the 35 or so multiple sclerosis patients, around 30 had relapsing-remitting MS and 3 had secondary progressive MS. Peripheral blood TCR-beta repertoires from patients with HTLV-I-associated myelopathy (HAM/TSP), patients with multiple sclerosis, and healthy controls were compared in the study using UMI-based sequencing. Longitudinal HAM/TSP donors and healthy donors each had 3 time-points at intervals of about 3-45 months. The roughly 110 TCR-beta libraries covered PBMC samples along with longitudinal samples, technical triplicates, and paired sorted CD4+ and CD8+ T-cell subsets. The cohort included approximately 68 subjects: roughly 15 with HAM/TSP, some 35 with multiple sclerosis, and roughly 20 healthy controls. General conclusions and limits of the study: No clinical or MRI features were associated with the MS cluster, and the authors said that larger cohorts are needed. Phylogenetic analysis grouped repertoires from 18 of 34 MS patients into a cluster of related CDR3 sequences, suggesting a possible repertoire-level signature. No identical CDR3 amino acid sequences were shared among expanded clones across subjects, suggesting private TCR-beta repertoires in all groups. TCR clonal expansion was highest in HAM/TSP patients and lowest in MS patients, with MS patients falling below even healthy controls.

cDNA was synthesized by template-switch 5'RACE using a primer carrying a 10-nucleotide random unique molecular identifier by which each TCR transcript was tagged. Each sequencing run produced over 170 million TCR-beta sequences covering 15-18 subjects. Total RNA was extracted with the RNeasy kit. Using the KAPA Real-time Library Amplification kit, TCR-beta VDJ regions were amplified with primers for the TCR constant region and the 5'RACE anchor. A first PCR added sample indexes and Illumina adaptors, after which a second PCR increased the library yield. After purification with Ampure beads, the TCR product of roughly 650 bp was size-selected on a 2% E-gel SizeSelection system. Before pooling, libraries had their quality checked on a Bioanalyzer, their concentration measured with Qubit, and their quantity determined with the Kapa Library Quantification kit. Paired-end 2 x 150 bp sequencing of the libraries was performed on an Illumina HiSeq 2500. To increase sequence diversity, roughly 24-30% phiX was spiked into each library pool. From the authors' description of their analysis: The quality-filtered reads were processed with the UMI-based MiGEC pipeline, whose error correction step removed more than 80% of the raw TCR sequences. IMGT germline references were used for alignment of VDJ genes, and clonotypes were defined by a unique CDR3 amino acid sequence together with V-J genes. VDJtools evaluated clonal expansion, Shannon diversity and CDR3 relatedness (CalcPairwiseDistances, ClusterSamples); CLCbio workbench built phylogenetic trees. Expanded clones were defined as having at least 8 unique UMIs, based on coefficient-of-variation modelling across technical triplicates. Using fastp at Q25 and MiXCR, TCRdb reprocessed the public reads and kept productive beta chains. Here each entry gathers all rows of one CDR3 protein and keeps the most common genes and DNA. These V and J calls derive from TCRdb rather than the authors' analysis. This sample holds about 80,000 distinct CDR3 sequences; 5.8% were observed only once. The ten biggest clones cover over 6.5% of the sample.

This clonotype was detected many times. Its antigen specificity is not known. Base qualities are not recorded, but no much larger clone differs from it by a single base. The label giving this sample's time point can be read as: longitudinal time-point 2. For the unsorted PBMC libraries, 2 million PBMCs were stored in RNAlater at -80 degrees C until RNA extraction and were used to generate the libraries. Multiple sclerosis patients were enrolled in a US clinical protocol under which disease progression was evaluated by magnetic resonance imaging. Peripheral blood underwent Ficoll-Hypaque density gradient centrifugation to isolate PBMCs, which were then cryopreserved in liquid nitrogen. The sequence was obtained from a woman in her sixties or seventies with multiple sclerosis. The sequenced sample was PBMCs.

The nucleotides are TGTGCCATCAGTGAGGGGACAGGGGGCGCAACTGAAAAACTGTTTTTT. Translated, it gives CAISEGTGGATEKLFF. The chain uses TRBV10-3 and TRBJ1-4; 12 central bases correspond to TRBD1. The germline V gene encodes CDR1 ENHRY and CDR2 SYGVKD. The CDR3 contains 16 residues, cysteine and phenylalanine counted. This entry keeps only the CDR3 DNA: 48 bases, framed from base 1. Compared with germline, V lacks 2 bases and J lacks 7 bases; bases without a gene match: 5.